This is a list of T cell receptor beta chains from one sample in a study of regulatory T cells in long-lasting Graves disease. Using its own MiXCR run on the multiplex PCR reads, TCRdb lists one record per CDR3 protein. The table has more than 400,000 distinct CDR3 sequences, 16% seen once; the top ten hold 10% to 15%. This same sample was also taken into another study, of T cells in Graves' hyperthyroidism and ophthalmopathy.

The sample consisted of peripheral blood mononuclear cells (PBMCs), taken at new diagnosis, from a patient treated with antithyroid drugs. The receptors here all came from a man between 40 and 49 years old with Graves disease. CDR3s include the opening cysteine and the closing phenylalanine or tryptophan. The order of the fields is J gene, D gene, V gene, clone size, CDR3 protein, CDR3 DNA. D genes are given only for firm matches. Not all rows give a size; the values are once, few, many and, for expanded clones, a class.

TRBJ2-3,.,TRBV7-7,many,CASSPGDVGDTQYF,TGTGCTAGCAGTCCGGGGGACGTCGGAGATACGCAGTATTTT
TRBJ2-7,.,TRBV6-1,many,CASSPAWGRRSYEQYF,TGTGCCAGCAGTCCGGCTTGGGGGAGGAGATCCTACGAGCAGTACTTC
TRBJ2-7,.,TRBV19,.,CASSPNRGYEQYF,TGTGCCAGCAGCCCCAATAGGGGTTACGAGCAGTACTTC
TRBJ2-7,.,TRBV28,many,CASNSPRGRSSYEQYF,TGTGCCAGCAACTCCCCGAGGGGCAGAAGCTCCTACGAGCAGTACTTC
TRBJ2-3,.,TRBV11-2,many,CASSLGVRTDTQYF,TGTGCCAGCAGCTTAGGTGTGAGGACAGATACGCAGTATTTT
TRBJ2-3,.,TRBV10-2,.,CASGRLGVTDTQYF,TGCGCCAGCGGAAGACTGGGAGTCACAGATACGCAGTATTTT
TRBJ2-1,TRBD2,TRBV6-1,many,CASSLGTSGRAYNEQFF,TGTGCCAGCAGTCTTGGGACTAGCGGGAGAGCCTACAATGAGCAGTTCTTC
TRBJ2-7,.,TRBV19,.,CASRRSQDEQYF,TGTGCCAGTAGAAGGTCACAGGACGAGCAGTACTTC
TRBJ1-6,.,TRBV7-8,many,CASSLVGPSNSPLHF,TGTGCCAGCAGCCTGGTGGGGCCAAGTAATTCACCCCTCCACTTT
TRBJ2-7,TRBD2,TRBV10-3,many,CAIKVTSGRAHEQYF,TGTGCCATCAAGGTGACTAGCGGGAGGGCCCACGAGCAGTACTTC
TRBJ2-5,.,TRBV5-1,many,CASSRGQNQETQYF,TGCGCCAGCAGCCGCGGACAGAACCAAGAGACCCAGTACTTC
TRBJ2-3,TRBD2,TRBV20-1,many,CSAREEALSGSHTDTQYF,TGCAGTGCTAGAGAGGAGGCCCTTAGCGGGAGCCACACAGATACGCAGTATTTT
TRBJ1-5,TRBD1,TRBV30,many,CAWTTGGYQPQHF,TGTGCCTGGACCACAGGGGGTTATCAGCCCCAGCATTTT
TRBJ1-2,.,TRBV6-2/TRBV6-3,few,CASSYGSFGYTF,TGTGCCAGCAGTTACGGGTCTTTTGGCTACACCTTC
TRBJ2-2,.,TRBV5-4,few,CASSLLGEGTGELFF,TGTGCCAGCAGCTTGTTGGGAGAGGGGACCGGGGAGCTGTTTTTT
TRBJ1-6,.,TRBV5-4,.,CASSLVARRNNSPLHF,TGTGCCAGCAGCTTGGTAGCCCGAAGAAATAATTCACCCCTCCACTTT
TRBJ2-1,.,TRBV20-1,many,CSARAQGLQFF,TGCAGTGCTAGAGCGCAGGGTTTGCAGTTCTTC
TRBJ2-3,.,TRBV27,many,CASSQTNMKASTDTQYF,TGTGCCAGCAGTCAGACGAACATGAAGGCTAGCACAGATACGCAGTATTTT
TRBJ2-1,TRBD2,TRBV7-2,.,CASSFPGDSGRGSYNEQFF,TGTGCCAGCAGCTTCCCGGGGGATAGCGGGAGGGGATCCTACAATGAGCAGTTCTTC
TRBJ1-1,.,TRBV6-1,many,CASRDEKNTEAFF,TGTGCCAGCAGGGATGAAAAGAACACTGAAGCTTTCTTT
TRBJ1-3,.,TRBV2,few,CASSPIGTTSGNTIYF,TGTGCCAGCAGTCCAATTGGGACCACATCTGGAAACACCATATATTTT
TRBJ1-4,.,TRBV5-1,many,CASSSVGGSVEKLFF,TGCGCCAGCAGCTCTGTGGGGGGTTCGGTCGAAAAACTGTTTTTT
TRBJ2-1,.,TRBV3-1,many,CASSPLAGSSYNEQFF,TGTGCCAGCAGTCCACTAGCAGGTAGCTCCTACAATGAGCAGTTCTTC
TRBJ1-1,.,TRBV5-1,many,CASSWKMGNTEAFF,TGCGCCAGCAGCTGGAAAATGGGGAACACTGAAGCTTTCTTT
TRBJ2-2,.,TRBV24-1,once,CATSEGEGVGTGELFF,TGTGCCACCAGTGAAGGCGAGGGTGTAGGCACCGGGGAGCTGTTTTTT
TRBJ1-1,.,TRBV6-1,many,CASTNSRQTLGTEAFF,TGTGCCAGCACCAACTCCAGACAGACCCTGGGCACTGAAGCTTTCTTT
TRBJ2-7,.,TRBV4-1,.,CASSRGEGREQYF,TGCGCCAGCAGCCGAGGAGAAGGGAGGGAGCAGTACTTC
TRBJ1-1,.,TRBV5-6,.,CASSPIGRTEAFF,TGTGCCAGCAGCCCTATAGGGCGCACTGAAGCTTTCTTT
TRBJ2-3,.,TRBV2,many,CASRITDTQYF,TGTGCCAGCAGGATTACAGATACGCAGTATTTT
TRBJ2-3,TRBD1,TRBV2,many,CASRTGTGPTDTQYF,TGTGCCAGCCGTACCGGGACAGGGCCCACAGATACGCAGTATTTT
TRBJ2-7,TRBD1,TRBV5-1,.,CASSAGQGLLGTYEQYF,TGCGCCAGCAGCGCGGGACAGGGGCTCCTGGGGACTTACGAGCAGTACTTC
TRBJ2-2,.,TRBV11-1,many,CASSSRGTGELFF,TGTGCCAGCAGTTCCCGGGGCACCGGGGAGCTGTTTTTT
TRBJ2-5,.,TRBV3-1,many,CASSQGPNQETQYF,TGTGCCAGCAGCCAAGGCCCGAACCAAGAGACCCAGTACTTC
TRBJ1-6,.,TRBV19,.,CASKGSRNSPLHF,TGTGCCAGTAAGGGGTCTCGGAATTCACCCCTCCACTTT
TRBJ1-2,.,TRBV27,many,CAVWGGRSGYTF,TGTGCCGTCTGGGGAGGGAGAAGTGGCTACACCTTC
TRBJ2-3,TRBD2,TRBV27,many,CASSGILAGATDTQYF,TGTGCCAGCAGCGGAATCCTAGCGGGAGCAACAGATACGCAGTATTTT